This T cell receptor (beta chain) emerged from a study of T cells in Graves' hyperthyroidism and ophthalmopathy (dated by TCRdb to the late 2010s). About the study as a whole: Peripheral blood samples were taken at initial diagnosis, before any treatment was given. According to the paper, TCR Vbeta CDR3 sequencing was carried out on over 130 peripheral blood samples, which came from fewer than 50 ophthalmopathy, under 85 hyperthyroidism and roughly 17 progressor patients. After blood sampling, hyperthyroidism patients were treated with methimazole at a starting dose of 30 mg daily, and ophthalmopathy patients were treated with high-dose intravenous methylprednisolone. The 100 or so discovery patients were randomly split 7:3 into training and test sets. Prospective prediction of ophthalmopathy was tested in an independent validation cohort consisting of some 19 hyperthyroidism patients and more than 15 patients who later progressed to ophthalmopathy. To identify TCR V-J signatures that set the groups apart, the researchers used a discovery cohort of 100 patients, made up of 40 to 45 with Graves' ophthalmopathy and 57 with stable Graves' hyperthyroidism. The study also compared thyroid tissue and blood T-cell repertoires from a handful of Graves' hyperthyroidism patients. What the study reported, not specific to this receptor: In validation, progression to ophthalmopathy was predicted by the model with nearly 71% sensitivity and 72.22% specificity, a median of 6.5 months before onset. Sample size was not statistically predetermined, and blinding of investigators to group allocation was not performed. Blood samples also contained most of the expanded thyroid clonotypes (frequency above 0.001), which suggests that blood repertoires may reflect thyroid immune responses. In cross-validation, a model built on a 13 V-J signature told ophthalmopathy apart from stable hyperthyroidism with under 90% sensitivity and roughly 81% specificity, and in testing the same model reached 80%/75%.

Amplification of TCR beta CDR3 regions was carried out from RNA transcripts. A first-round RT-PCR of the TCR CDR3 used the HTBI primer set with the Qiagen OneStep RT-PCR kit. Libraries were constructed in a second round of multiplex PCR, after which size selection and purification were carried out. Libraries were sequenced paired-end with 100 bp reads on an Illumina HiSeq2000. The study's own analysis went as follows. SOAPnuke was used to process the raw data, throwing out any read that contained adapters or uncalled bases, had a mean Phred below 15, or lacked an exact constant-primer or identifier match. High-quality paired reads were merged with COPE v1.2.5, and unique nucleotide sequences were defined as clonotypes. Clonotypes were aligned to IMGT TRBV, TRBD and TRBJ reference segments using MiTCR v1.1. The analysis was restricted to V-J combinations with a frequency above 0.0001, which together covered roughly 99% of the repertoires. A TCS score was defined as the ratio between F50 (clonal expansion) and ExV (chaos), using BLOSUM62-based TCRdist between CDR3 peptides within each V-J. Welch's t-statistics and random forest reduced approximately 520 V-J features to 13, which were used in a naive Bayes classifier (R e1071). Using fastp at Q25 and MiXCR, TCRdb reprocessed the public reads and kept productive beta chains. Rows with one shared CDR3 protein collapse into an entry with the most common genes and DNA. None of the V and J calls come from the authors' own analysis; TCRdb made them. In this sample the table shows 300,000 to 450,000 distinct CDR3 sequences, about 18% of which occur a single time. 34% of the sample is taken by the ten largest.

The germline V gene provides CDR1 ENHRY and CDR2 SYGVKD. The junction shows trimming of 0 bases on V and 3 bases on J, plus 17 bases between the germline ends. From its cysteine to its phenylalanine, the CDR3 spans 17 amino acids. Left in the record is the CDR3 DNA by itself, 51 bases read in frame from the first base. This clonotype was found many times. Its cognate antigen has yet to be identified. Nothing much larger sits one base from this clone, and base qualities are not available. Hyperthyroidism patients were newly diagnosed, with disease duration under 2 months, and aged 18 to 65 years. Any patient with an uncontrolled infection, another autoimmune disease, pregnancy or lactation was excluded. Diagnoses were established on the basis of clinical symptoms, serum thyroxine and TRAb, thyroid ultrasound, and orbital computed tomography. Blood from progressor patients was collected at the time of first diagnosis with hyperthyroidism, before any ophthalmopathy symptoms had appeared. PBMCs were isolated from about 10 ml of fresh peripheral blood by Ficoll-Paque density gradient centrifugation. Progressor patients were initially diagnosed with Graves' hyperthyroidism and developed ophthalmopathy during follow-up. Trizol reagent was used to extract total RNA, and RNA quality was then checked on an Agilent 2100 Bioanalyzer.

The sample comprised blood. The TCR comes from a woman younger than 45 with Graves' hyperthyroidism that later progressed to Graves' ophthalmopathy. The chain joins TRBV10-3 to TRBJ2-5, with a tentative D call of TRBD1 or TRBD2, each matching 5 bases. The DNA sequence is TGTGCCATCAGTGAGTCGACTACGGGGCACCCTGAAGAGACCCAGTACTTC. This is translated as CAISESTTGHPEETQYF.